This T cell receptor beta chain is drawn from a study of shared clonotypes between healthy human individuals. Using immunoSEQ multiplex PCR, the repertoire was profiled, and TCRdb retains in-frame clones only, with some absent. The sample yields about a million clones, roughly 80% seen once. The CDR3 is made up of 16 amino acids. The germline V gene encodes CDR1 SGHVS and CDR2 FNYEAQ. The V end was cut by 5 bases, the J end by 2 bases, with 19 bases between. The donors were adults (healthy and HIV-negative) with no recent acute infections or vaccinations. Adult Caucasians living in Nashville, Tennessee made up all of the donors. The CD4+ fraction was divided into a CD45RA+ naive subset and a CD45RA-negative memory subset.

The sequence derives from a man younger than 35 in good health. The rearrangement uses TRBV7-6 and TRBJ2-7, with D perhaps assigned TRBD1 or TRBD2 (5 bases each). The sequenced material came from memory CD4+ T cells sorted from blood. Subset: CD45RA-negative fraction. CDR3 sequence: CASSPVGDGGTYEQYF. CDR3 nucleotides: TGTGCCAGCAGCCCGGTCGGGGACGGAGGAACCTACGAGCAGTACTTC.